A single sample is the source of the 10 T cell receptor beta chains below, sequenced in a study of cytomegalovirus exposure and HLA in healthy donors. With 60 Vbeta and 13 Jbeta primers, the PCR was carried out. Measured with immunoSEQ multiplex PCR; TCRdb has only the in-frame clones, and not every one. The sample holds around 120,000 clones; 70% to 85% are singletons and the top ten take about 1.2%. Sequencing was done on a sample of PBMCs. The source of these receptors is a boy younger than 18 in good health and CMV-seronegative.

The chain uses TRBV23-1 and TRBJ2-5; 10 positions agree with TRBD1. TRBV23-1 falls under the ORF class, with uncertain function. Trimming at V came to 6 bases and at J to 0 bases, leaving 16 bases not matched to a gene. This CDR3 has 19 residues. In DNA form, the CDR3 reads TGCGCCAGCAGGCAAGGACAGGGGGTGCCTGAAAGGTACCAAGAGACCCAGTACTTC. Protein: CASRQGQGVPERYQETQYF.

This chain joins TRBV2 and TRBJ2-1; D remains unclear. The CDR3 is 13 residues long. V shed 1 base and J shed 9 bases, with 10 bases lying between them. CDR1 SNHLY and CDR2 FYNNEI come from the germline V gene. CDR3 DNA sequence: TGTGCCAGCAGTGAAGATACACCGTTTGAGCAGTTCTTC. Its protein product is CASSEDTPFEQFF.

The genes are TRBV14 and TRBJ2-7, with D possibly TRBD1 on 6 matching bases. Per germline, CDR1 SGHDN and CDR2 FVKESK. The germline V and J ends were trimmed by 4 bases and 5 bases, with 12 bases remaining between them. This CDR3 contains 13 residues. The CDR3 nucleotides are TGTGCCAGCAGCCGACTTGCAGGGGACGAGCAGTACTTC. This encodes CASSRLAGDEQYF.

This clone was seen only a few times. This rearrangement joins TRBV6-6 to TRBJ1-2; 8 bases agree with TRBD1. Germline assignment: CDR1 MNHNY and CDR2 SVGAGI (reference sequence). V was pared by 6 bases and J by 4 bases, with 10 bases of the junction left unmatched. This CDR3 is built from 15 residues. In DNA, the CDR3 is TGTGCCAGCAGGGGGGACCTTACAGGGGGCTATGGCTACACCTTC. Translated, it gives CASRGDLTGGYGYTF.

The rearrangement uses TRBV9 and TRBJ2-2; 9 bases map to TRBD2. The CDR3 is 15 amino acids. V gave up 2 bases and J gave up 4 bases; unmatched junction bases: 3. In germline, CDR1 is SGDLS, CDR2 YYNGEE. CDR3 in amino acids: CASSVLAGPTGELFF. The CDR3 DNA reads as TGTGCCAGCAGCGTCCTAGCGGGACCCACCGGGGAGCTGTTTTTT.

The rearrangement joins TRBV12-5 to TRBJ1-1; D remains ambiguous. Germline V gene sequence: CDR1 LGHNT, CDR2 FRNRAP. This CDR3 has 16 amino acids. V lost 0 bases and J 0 bases, leaving 11 bases between the germline ends. CDR3 loop: CASGLVITTLNTEAFF. CDR3 coding DNA: TGTGCTAGTGGTTTGGTAATAACGACATTGAACACTGAAGCTTTCTTT.

V and J are TRBV5-1 and TRBJ1-1; D is possibly TRBD1 (5 bases). CDR1 is SGHRS and CDR2 is YFSETQ in the germline V gene. CDR3 length equals 17 residues. Trimming left V 3 bases short and J 1 base short, with 19 bases between. The CDR3 reads CASSWGTGGGRNTEAFF. CDR3 coding DNA: TGCGCCAGCAGCTGGGGGACCGGTGGGGGGAGGAACACTGAAGCTTTCTTT.

V gene TRBV29-1 combines with J gene TRBJ2-5; 8 nucleotides align to TRBD1. Germline lookup yields CDR1 SQVTM and CDR2 ANQGSEA. There are 13 residues in the CDR3. Trimming at V came to 6 bases and at J to 5 bases, leaving 8 bases not matched to a gene. CDR3 residues: CSVRTGRVETQYF. In DNA form, the CDR3 reads TGCAGCGTGAGGACAGGGCGGGTTGAGACCCAGTACTTC.

V gene TRBV5-6 combines with J gene TRBJ1-2; D gene ambiguous. Trimming shortened V by 4 bases and J by 9 bases, and 13 bases separated the two germline ends. The V gene's germline CDR1 is SGHDT and CDR2 YYEEEE. The CDR3 extends over 12 amino acids. The CDR3 region is CASSVNYRSYTF. CDR3 in DNA: TGTGCCAGCAGCGTAAATTACAGAAGCTACACCTTC.

The chain recombines TRBV6-5 with TRBJ2-7, with 7 nucleotides matching TRBD1. Trimming took 6 bases from V and 7 from J; bases not matched to a gene: 12. In germline, CDR1 is MNHEY, CDR2 SVGAGI. This CDR3 is 14 amino acids long. CDR3 sequence: CASRAGTARREQYF. DNA of the CDR3: TGTGCCAGCAGGGCCGGGACAGCGCGAAGGGAGCAGTACTTC.